What follows are 17 T cell receptor beta chains derived from one specimen sequenced in a study of cytomegalovirus exposure and HLA in healthy donors. The PCR employed 60 Vbeta primers together with 13 Jbeta primers. The method was immunoSEQ multiplex PCR; TCRdb's version includes in-frame clones alone and lacks a portion of them. The profile shows about 150,000 clones, around 72% of them singletons. Material: PBMCs. The receptors were sampled from a man aged 35 to 55 in good health and CMV-seronegative.

The chain uses TRBV6-1 and TRBJ1-2; a possible D gene is TRBD1 (5 bases). The V gene lost 3 bases and the J gene lost 6 bases, with 20 bases spanning the gap. This CDR3 contains 16 residues. Germline assignment: CDR1 MNHNS and CDR2 SASEGT. The CDR3: CASSDPRDSTGNGYTF. The CDR3 DNA follows: TGTGCCAGCAGTGACCCCAGGGACTCCACGGGGAATGGCTACACCTTC.

This chain joins TRBV9 and TRBJ2-5; 8 bases agree with TRBD1. Germline V lookup: CDR1 SGDLS, CDR2 YYNGEE. This CDR3 region has 14 residues. With 4 bases clipped from V and 9 bases from J, the junction kept 11 bases outside the gene matches. CDR3 in amino acids: CASSSTDRETAQYF. For the CDR3, the DNA is TGTGCCAGCAGCTCTACGGACAGGGAAACCGCCCAGTACTTC. Together with reference TRBV9 and TRBJ2-5, the CDR3 gives the full variable domain: DSGVTQTPKHLITATGQRVTLRCSPRSGDLSVYWYQQSLDQGLQFLIQYYNGEERAKGNILERFSAQQFPDLHSELNLSSLELGDSALYFCASSSTDRETAQYFGPGTRLLVL.

This clone turned up a few times. The V and J genes are TRBV19 and TRBJ2-7; tentatively, D is TRBD1 (5 bases). V shed 0 bases and J shed 1 base, with 7 bases lying between them. Germline CDR1 is LNHDA and CDR2 is SQIVND (reference sequence). This CDR3 contains 14 residues. CDR3 DNA: TGTGCCAGTAGTATAGACACAGGTTCCTACGAGCAGTACTTC. This sequence encodes CASSIDTGSYEQYF.

The table lists this clone with a count of one. The chain carries TRBV5-1 and TRBJ1-2; D remains unclear. Germline CDR1 reads SGHRS; CDR2 reads YFSETQ. This CDR3 contains 15 residues. Trimming took 4 bases from V and 4 from J, leaving 17 bases between them. The CDR3 spells CASSPGGFGVYGYTF. CDR3 coding DNA: TGCGCCAGCAGCCCGGGAGGTTTTGGGGTCTATGGCTACACCTTC.

This chain links TRBV2 with TRBJ1-2; D gene uncertain. With 6 bases removed from V and 2 bases from J, the gap between germline ends came to 13 bases. The germline gives CDR1 SNHLY, CDR2 FYNNEI. This CDR3 comprises 14 residues. CDR3 region: CASRHRHLNYGYTF. In DNA, the CDR3 is TGTGCCAGCAGACACCGACACCTCAACTATGGCTACACCTTC.

The rearrangement uses TRBV6-6 and TRBJ1-1; D possibly corresponds to TRBD1 (5 bases). CDR1 and CDR2 from the germline V gene are MNHNY and SVGAGI (reference sequence). The V gene lost 6 bases and the J gene lost 1 base, with 15 bases spanning the gap. This CDR3 is 15 amino acids long. This CDR3 is CASSYGGLRNTEAFF. CDR3 DNA: TGTGCCAGCAGCTACGGGGGACTCAGGAACACTGAAGCTTTCTTT.

The chain couples TRBV9 to TRBJ2-5; D not certain. The CDR3 runs to 12 residues. The V gene lost 0 bases and the J gene lost 4 bases, with 4 bases spanning the gap. Germline CDR1 reads SGDLS; CDR2 reads YYNGEE. The CDR3 coding sequence is TGTGCCAGCAGCGTAGGAGGAGAGACCCAGTACTTC. Its protein product is CASSVGGETQYF.

The table lists this clone with a count of one. The chain carries TRBV30 and TRBJ1-5, with D perhaps matching TRBD1 (5 bases). CDR3 length: 15 residues. The V end was cut by 0 bases, the J end by 3 bases, with 12 bases between. Germline lookup yields CDR1 GTSNPN and CDR2 SVGIG (reference sequence). CDR3 sequence (DNA): TGTGCCTGGAGTGTAGGGGCCCGGTTCAATCAGCCCCAGCATTTT. Its translation is CAWSVGARFNQPQHF.

This clone turned up a few times. The chain combines TRBV5-1 with TRBJ1-2; D is undetermined. This CDR3 region has 14 residues. The germline gives CDR1 SGHRS, CDR2 YFSETQ. Trimming left V 4 bases short and J 6 bases short, with 16 bases between. The CDR3 sequence is CASSPTMRGNGYTF. The CDR3 region has the DNA TGCGCCAGCAGCCCAACTATGCGGGGAAATGGCTACACCTTC.

The V call is TRBV10-3, the J call TRBJ2-5; 10 nucleotides match TRBD1. Germline CDR1 reads ENHRY; CDR2 reads SYGVKD. J gave up 5 bases and V 10 bases, and 7 bases lay outside the gene matches. The length of the CDR3 is 13 residues. CDR3 amino acids: CATARTGGETQYF. The CDR3 nucleotides read TGTGCCACCGCCCGGACAGGGGGGGAGACCCAGTACTTC.

V and J are TRBV7-3 and TRBJ1-1, with TRBD1 matching over 7 bases. J gave up 1 base and V 6 bases, and 5 bases lay outside the gene matches. Germline V lookup: CDR1 SGHTA, CDR2 FQGTGA. The CDR3 totals 14 residues. The chain's CDR3 is CASSPDRENTEAFF. In nucleotides, the CDR3 is TGTGCCAGCAGTCCCGACAGGGAGAACACTGAAGCTTTCTTT.

This clone was seen only a few times. The chain is built from TRBV18 and TRBJ1-4; maybe TRBD1 (5 bases). The V gene's germline CDR1 is KGHSH and CDR2 LQKENI. The length of the CDR3 is 14 residues. Deletions cut 3 bases from V and 8 bases from J, with 13 bases between. The CDR3 coding sequence is TGTGCCAGCTCACCCTCCAACGGGGGAGAAAAACTGTTTTTT. As protein: CASSPSNGGEKLFF.

This chain connects TRBV2 to TRBJ1-3; D ambiguous. The CDR3 runs 11 residues. Deletions cut 10 bases from V and 3 bases from J, with 7 bases between. Germline loops: CDR1 SNHLY, CDR2 FYNNEI. CDR3 in DNA: TGTGCCACCCCCCATGGAAACACCATATATTTT. This sequence encodes CATPHGNTIYF.

This rearrangement joins TRBV5-4 to TRBJ1-3; weak D call: TRBD1 (6 bases). The CDR3 extends over 15 amino acids. Trimming shortened V by 0 bases and J by 5 bases, and 12 bases separated the two germline ends. CDR1 and CDR2 (germline): SGHNT, YYREEE (reference sequence). The CDR3 protein is CASSLAGGWRNTIYF. The CDR3 DNA reads as TGTGCCAGCAGCTTGGCTGGGGGCTGGAGAAACACCATATATTTT.

This clone appeared a single time. The chain links TRBV2 to TRBJ2-3; 12 nucleotides align to TRBD1. The CDR3 has 16 residues. V lost 5 bases to trimming and J lost 3 bases; unmatched junction nucleotides: 6. Germline CDR1 reads SNHLY; CDR2 reads FYNNEI. The CDR3 DNA follows: TGTGCCAGCAGTAAACCGGGACAGGGGGCAACAGATACGCAGTATTTT. Translation: CASSKPGQGATDTQYF.

The chain has TRBV18 and TRBJ1-2; D remains ambiguous. This CDR3 spans 14 amino acids. With 1 base removed from V and 11 bases from J, the gap between germline ends came to 17 bases. Germline values: CDR1 KGHSH, CDR2 LQKENI. The CDR3 sequence: CASSPQATEFGYTF. The CDR3 DNA reads TGTGCCAGCTCACCACAAGCAACAGAATTTGGTTACACCTTC.

The gene calls are TRBV5-1 and TRBJ1-5, with TRBD1 identical over 12 bases. Germline values: CDR1 SGHRS, CDR2 YFSETQ. Unmatched junction bases numbered 11, after V lost 2 bases and J lost 5 bases. The length of the CDR3 is 18 residues. This chain's CDR3 is CASSLKTGQGAGDQPQHF. The CDR3 coding sequence is TGCGCCAGCAGCTTAAAAACGGGACAGGGGGCCGGGGATCAGCCCCAGCATTTT.